Reported below is one TCR beta chain. As yet, its antigen is unknown. CDR1 and CDR2 (germline): MNHEY, SMNVEV (reference sequence). The V segment lost 3 bases and the J segment 2 bases; nucleotides outside the gene matches: 15. This CDR3 has 18 amino acids. Authors' data handling: Filtering differed, since immunoSEQ gave only junction sequences and no quality scores. The protocol was immunoSEQ multiplex PCR, while the TCRdb copy is restricted to in-frame clones and leaves out a portion. V and J calls and clone size are copied from that table; D and trimming were computed from the DNA. This table holds over 300,000 clones, around 87% found once. The record originates from a study of shared clonotypes between healthy human individuals. Study-level background: With ages of 18 to 49, the donors were a couple of women and a few men.

General observations from the study: At large depth, rarefaction still showed sorted-subset sequencing to be incomplete. In contrast to clonotypes shared by all four donors, non-shared clonotypes had lower generation probabilities.

This clonotype was obtained from a man between 18 and 35 years old in good health. Sequenced sample: memory CD8+ T cells sorted from blood. The sample's subset: CD45RO+ cells pooled with CCR7-negative TemRA cells. V usage is TRBV27 and J usage is TRBJ2-7; 8 bases line up with TRBD2. CDR3 amino acids: CASSFQYVAGGPTYEQYF. The CDR3 bases are TGTGCCAGCAGTTTTCAGTACGTCGCGGGAGGTCCCACCTACGAGCAGTACTTC.